There are many counts of the clone carrying this T cell receptor (beta chain). What it recognizes is unknown. Whole-study results and caveats: The TCR gene usage of tumor memory CD4+ T cells clustered together with blood and lymph node memory CD4+ cells and with lymph node naive CD4+ cells. The larger cohort examined one V-J beta rearrangement, not whole repertoires.

Full-length variable regions came from constant-region reverse primers plus semi-nested Nested Universal Primer A PCR. TCRdb re-derived calls from the 5' RACE reads in MiXCR, one entry per CDR3 protein. The table records under 65,000 distinct CDR3 sequences, 28% of them present only once. V lost 2 bases, J lost 6 bases, and 18 bases lay in between. The CDR3 contains 16 residues. Germline assignment: CDR1 SGHTA and CDR2 FQGNSA. V and J are TRBV7-2 and TRBJ2-3; D call uncertain. The sequenced sample was tumor-infiltrating memory CD4+ T cells sorted from the breast tumor. Described subset: memory CD4+ T cells, CD4+CD45RO+CD25-. The TCR originated in a female donor with breast cancer. Here the CDR3 DNA reads TGTGCCAGCAGCTTACGGTCGACCAAACAGTTGGATACGCAGTATTTT. Its protein is CASSLRSTKQLDTQYF.